This paragraph reports one T cell receptor (beta chain). Seattle enrolled patients during active infection and tracked them longitudinally. In the study's own analysis: Amplification of reference gene primers was used by the study to estimate nucleated cell counts. TCRdb's table, derived via immunoSEQ multiplex PCR, lists solely in-frame clones and lacks some. V, J and clone size are those of that table, while D and trimming were read from the DNA. Seen here are about 350,000 clones, 88% observed once, and the top ten hold about 7%. The CDR3 has 16 residues. CDR1 and CDR2 (germline): MDHEN, SYDVKM. V gave up 6 bases and J gave up 5 bases; unmatched junction bases: 12. This sample stems from a study of blood T cell repertoires in COVID-19. As for the study in general: Samples representing acute and convalescent COVID-19 were sourced from the United States, Italy and Spain. From T cells, B-cell-depleted T cells, or PBMCs came the material, which was cDNA or gDNA.

The receptor comes from a woman in her 70s with COVID-19, enrolled during active disease. What was sequenced was peripheral blood. The rearrangement links TRBV28 to TRBJ1-1; 10 nucleotides align to TRBD1. Written as DNA, the CDR3 is TGTGCCAGCAGCCGGAGGGGACAGGGGAGATGGACTGAAGCTTTCTTT. It codes for CASSRRGQGRWTEAFF.